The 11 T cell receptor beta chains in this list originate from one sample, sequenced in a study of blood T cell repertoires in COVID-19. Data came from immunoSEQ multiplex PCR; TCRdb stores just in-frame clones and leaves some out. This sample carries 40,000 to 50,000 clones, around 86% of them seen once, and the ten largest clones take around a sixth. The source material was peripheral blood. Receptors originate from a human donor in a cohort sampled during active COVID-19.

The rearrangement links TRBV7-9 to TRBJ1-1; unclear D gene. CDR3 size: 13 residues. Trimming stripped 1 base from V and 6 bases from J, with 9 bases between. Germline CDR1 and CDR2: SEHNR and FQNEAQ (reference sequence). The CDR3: CASSLGGKAEAFF. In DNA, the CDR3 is TGTGCCAGCAGCTTAGGAGGGAAGGCTGAAGCTTTCTTT. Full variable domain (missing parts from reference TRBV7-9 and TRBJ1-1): DTGVSQNPRHKITKRGQNVTFRCDPISEHNRLYWYRQTLGQGPEFLTYFQNEAQLEKSRLLSDRFSAERPKGSFSTLEIQRTEQGDSAMYLCASSLGGKAEAFFGQGTRLTVV.

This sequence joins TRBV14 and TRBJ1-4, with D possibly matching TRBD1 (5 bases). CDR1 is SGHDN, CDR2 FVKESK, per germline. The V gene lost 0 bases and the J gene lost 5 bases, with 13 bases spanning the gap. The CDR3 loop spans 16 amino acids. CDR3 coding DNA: TGTGCCAGCAGCCAAGAACCCGGGGGGAGAAATGAAAAACTGTTTTTT. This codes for CASSQEPGGRNEKLFF.

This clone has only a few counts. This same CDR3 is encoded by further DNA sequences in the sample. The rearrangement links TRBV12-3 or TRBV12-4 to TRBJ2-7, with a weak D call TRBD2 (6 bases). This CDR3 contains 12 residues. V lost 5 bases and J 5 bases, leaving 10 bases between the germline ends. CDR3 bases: TGTGCCAGCAGTCCGGGGGTCCACGAGCAGTACTTC. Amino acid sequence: CASSPGVHEQYF.

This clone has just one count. The CDR3 DNA sequence: TGTGCCAGCAGCCCGGATAGCGGGGGGTCCTACAATGAGCAGTTCTTC. Amino acids: CASSPDSGGSYNEQFF. The chain has TRBV7-8 and TRBJ2-1, with 10 bases aligning to TRBD2. The CDR3 consists of 16 residues. Germline V lookup: CDR1 SGHVS, CDR2 FQNEAQ. With 5 bases clipped from V and 1 base from J, the junction kept 5 bases outside the gene matches.

CDR3 nucleotide sequence: TGTGCCAGCAGTTCAAGACTAGCGGCCGACCAAGAGACCCAGTACTTC. Translation: CASSSRLAADQETQYF. The chain uses TRBV5-5 and TRBJ2-5; 9 bases are shared with TRBD2. Germline V gene data show CDR1 as SGHKS and CDR2 as YYEKEE (reference sequence). The J segment lost 0 bases and the V segment lost 5 bases, leaving 8 bases of the junction unmatched. There are 16 residues in the CDR3. The full variable domain, rest sourced from reference TRBV5-5 and TRBJ2-5, is DAGVTQSPTHLIKTRGQQVTLRCSPISGHKSVSWYQQVLGQGPQFIFQYYEKEERGRGNFPDRFSARQFPNYSSELNVNALLLGDSALYLCASSSRLAADQETQYFGPGTRLLVL.

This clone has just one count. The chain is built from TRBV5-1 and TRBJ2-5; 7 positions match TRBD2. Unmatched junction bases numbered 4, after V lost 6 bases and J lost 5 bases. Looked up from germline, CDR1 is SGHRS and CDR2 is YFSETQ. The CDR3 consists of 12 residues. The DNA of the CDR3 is TGCGCCAGCACCGGGGGAGGGGAGACCCAGTACTTC. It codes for CASTGGGETQYF.

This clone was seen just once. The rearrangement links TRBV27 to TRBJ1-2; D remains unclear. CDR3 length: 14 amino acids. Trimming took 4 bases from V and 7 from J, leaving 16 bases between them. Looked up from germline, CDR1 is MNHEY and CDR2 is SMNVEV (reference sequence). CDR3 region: CASSSNREFRGYTF. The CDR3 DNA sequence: TGTGCCAGCAGTTCGAATCGGGAATTTCGTGGCTACACCTTC.

The CDR3 loop is CASSVSGNEQFF. CDR3 DNA: TGTGCCAGCAGCGTGTCAGGGAATGAGCAGTTCTTC. The chain combines TRBV7-3 with TRBJ2-1, with D possibly TRBD1 on 5 matching bases. The CDR3 totals 12 residues. Trimming cost V 5 bases and J 7 bases, with 9 bases left between them. Germline V lookup: CDR1 SGHTA, CDR2 FQGTGA.

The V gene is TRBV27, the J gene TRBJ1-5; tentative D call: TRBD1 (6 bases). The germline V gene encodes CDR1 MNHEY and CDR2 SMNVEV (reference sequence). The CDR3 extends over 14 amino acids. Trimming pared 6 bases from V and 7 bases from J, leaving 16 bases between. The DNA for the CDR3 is TGTGCCAGCAGCCTAACGAGGGGGACCCAGCCCCAGCATTTT. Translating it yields CASSLTRGTQPQHF.

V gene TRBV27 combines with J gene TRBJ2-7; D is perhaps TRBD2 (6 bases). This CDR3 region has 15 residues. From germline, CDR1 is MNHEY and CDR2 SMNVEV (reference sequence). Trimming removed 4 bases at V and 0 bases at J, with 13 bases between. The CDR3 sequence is CASSWGGTSSYEQYF. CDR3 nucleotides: TGTGCCAGCAGTTGGGGCGGGACCAGCTCCTACGAGCAGTACTTC.

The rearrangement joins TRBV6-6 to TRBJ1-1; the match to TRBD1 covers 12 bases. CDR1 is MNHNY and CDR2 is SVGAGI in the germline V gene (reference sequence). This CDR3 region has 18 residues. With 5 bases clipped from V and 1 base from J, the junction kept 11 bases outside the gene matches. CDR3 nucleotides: TGTGCCAGCAGTCGGACCTTCCGGGACAGGGGGCAGAACACTGAAGCTTTCTTT. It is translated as CASSRTFRDRGQNTEAFF.